Shown below are 20 T cell receptor beta chains from a single sample sequenced in a study of Ad26.COV2.S vaccination and SARS-CoV-2 variants. Measured with immunoSEQ multiplex PCR; TCRdb has only the in-frame clones, and not every one. The repertoire holds about 350,000 clones, with about 92% as singletons. Sequencing used peripheral blood, obtained after recovery from COVID-19. The receptors shown here come from a human donor who had recovered from COVID-19.

This chain connects TRBV7-9 to TRBJ1-1, with 7 positions matching TRBD1. Trimming removed 5 bases from V and 7 bases from J; junction bases left unmatched: 13. From germline, CDR1 is SEHNR and CDR2 FQNEAQ (reference sequence). CDR3 length: 15 residues. The CDR3 nucleotides are TGTGCCAGCAGCCAGAAGGGGGCAGGGGAGGATGAAGCTTTCTTT. Translation: CASSQKGAGEDEAFF.

V usage is TRBV5-6 and J usage is TRBJ2-7; 9 bases agree with TRBD1. The length of the CDR3 is 13 residues. V lost 2 bases and J lost 6; bases outside the gene matches: 3. CDR1 and CDR2 from the germline V gene are SGHDT and YYEEEE. The CDR3: CASSLGTGSEQYF. CDR3 coding DNA: TGTGCCAGCAGCTTAGGGACAGGGAGCGAGCAGTACTTC.

Here the CDR3 reads CASSLKVRELITEAFF. In DNA form, the CDR3 reads TGTGCCAGCAGTTTAAAGGTTAGGGAGTTGATCACTGAAGCTTTCTTT. The genes are TRBV27 and TRBJ1-1; D is ambiguous. Germline V lookup: CDR1 MNHEY, CDR2 SMNVEV (reference sequence). This CDR3 has 16 residues. V was cut by 2 bases and J by 4 bases, with 17 bases left in between.

This chain links TRBV4-1 with TRBJ2-3; the D is unclear. Trimming removed 1 base from V and 2 bases from J, with 10 bases in between. The V gene's germline CDR1 is MGHRA and CDR2 YSYEKL. The CDR3 has 15 amino acids. CDR3 amino acids: CASSQGLQITDTQYF. DNA of the CDR3: TGCGCCAGCAGCCAAGGTTTACAGATCACAGATACGCAGTATTTT.

This chain links TRBV3-1 (or the pseudogene TRBV3-2) with TRBJ2-7; 12 nucleotides align to TRBD2. CDR1 and CDR2 (germline): LGHDT, YNNKEL (reference sequence). The ends lost 5 bases at V and 10 bases at J; junction bases unmatched: 9. This CDR3 has 14 residues. CDR3 bases: TGTGCCAGCAGCGAGACTAGCGGGGGATTCGCTCAGTACTTC. It is translated as CASSETSGGFAQYF.

The chain recombines TRBV20-1 with TRBJ2-7; possible D gene TRBD2, 6 bases. Germline V gene data show CDR1 as DFQATT and CDR2 as SNEGSKA (reference sequence). CDR3 length: 11 residues. Trimming took 4 bases from V and 6 from J, leaving 10 bases between them. In DNA form, the CDR3 reads TGCAGTGCTAACCGGGGAGGCGAGCAGTACTTC. The encoded protein is CSANRGGEQYF.

The chain employs TRBV2 and TRBJ2-6, with TRBD1 matching over 9 bases. The germline CDR1 and CDR2 sequences are SNHLY and FYNNEI. The V gene end was trimmed by 7 bases and the J gene end by 4 bases; junction bases not matched to a gene: 8. The CDR3 is 16 residues long. The CDR3 here is CASTGTGRFGANVLTF. CDR3 DNA: TGTGCCAGCACCGGGACAGGGCGCTTCGGGGCCAACGTCCTGACTTTC.

The CDR3 region is CSVGEGGYGYTF. CDR3 bases: TGCAGCGTTGGGGAGGGCGGCTATGGCTACACCTTC. This chain connects TRBV29-1 to TRBJ1-2; D remains ambiguous. Germline assignment: CDR1 SQVTM and CDR2 ANQGSEA. V shed 4 bases and J shed 4 bases, with 10 bases lying between them. The CDR3 sequence is 12 residues long.

V is TRBV12-5 and J is TRBJ1-1, with D perhaps TRBD1 (6 bases). Per germline, CDR1 LGHNT and CDR2 FRNRAP. The V end was cut by 2 bases, the J end by 3 bases, with 7 bases between. The CDR3 length is 13 residues. Here the CDR3 DNA reads TGTGCTAGTGGTTTGAGGGGGGACACTGAAGCTTTCTTT. Translated, it gives CASGLRGDTEAFF.

The chain couples TRBV12-5 to TRBJ2-7, with D possibly matching TRBD2 (6 bases). The CDR3 runs 15 residues. Trimming removed 6 bases at V and 6 bases at J, with 21 bases between. Germline CDR1 reads LGHNT; CDR2 reads FRNRAP. The CDR3 here is CASGFGGTESPEQYF. DNA of the CDR3: TGTGCTAGTGGCTTTGGTGGGACTGAATCCCCCGAGCAGTACTTC.

This rearrangement joins TRBV19 to TRBJ1-2; tentative D call: TRBD1 (5 bases). The germline CDR1 and CDR2 sequences are LNHDA and SQIVND (reference sequence). Deletions cut 5 bases from V and 6 bases from J, with 22 bases between. The CDR3 contains 16 residues. CDR3: CASSYLPLLREDGYTF. DNA of the CDR3: TGTGCCAGTAGTTACCTCCCCCTCCTCAGGGAGGATGGCTACACCTTC.

The chain has TRBV27 and TRBJ1-1; no clear D gene. The CDR3 length is 14 residues. V was pared by 2 bases and J by 2 bases, with 9 bases between. Germline CDR1 is MNHEY and CDR2 is SMNVEV (reference sequence). CDR3 bases: TGTGCCAGCAGTTTAAAGGGTAAAAACACTGAAGCTTTCTTT. This gives the protein CASSLKGKNTEAFF.

Points on this clone: The same CDR3 is also encoded by other DNA sequences in this sample. Written as DNA, the CDR3 is TGCAGTGCTAGAGGGACTGAAGCTTTCTTT. Amino acid sequence: CSARGTEAFF. The chain employs TRBV20-1 and TRBJ1-1; D is unresolved. The CDR3 sequence is 10 residues long. Trimming stripped 1 base from V and 5 bases from J, with 2 bases between. From germline, CDR1 is DFQATT and CDR2 SNEGSKA (reference sequence).

This chain joins TRBV5-1 and TRBJ2-1, with 9 positions matching TRBD2. CDR1 is SGHRS, CDR2 YFSETQ, per germline. The CDR3 is 17 residues long. Trimming at V came to 2 bases and at J to 0 bases, leaving 6 bases not matched to a gene. This CDR3 reads CASSFPIAGVSYNEQFF. CDR3 sequence (DNA): TGCGCCAGCAGCTTTCCCATAGCGGGGGTCTCCTACAATGAGCAGTTCTTC.

This clone was seen a handful of times. The genes are TRBV27 and TRBJ2-2, with unresolved D. Per the germline V gene, CDR1 is MNHEY and CDR2 is SMNVEV (reference sequence). This CDR3 region has 13 residues. V shed 3 bases and J shed 5 bases, with 7 bases lying between them. The CDR3 nucleotides are TGTGCCAGCAGTTTTGGGCAAACCGGGGAGCTGTTTTTT. Translation: CASSFGQTGELFF.

This clone was counted once. V and J are TRBV5-1 and TRBJ2-7; TRBD1 is a possible D gene (5 bases). With 4 bases removed from V and 3 bases from J, the gap between germline ends came to 8 bases. There are 12 residues in the CDR3. Germline values: CDR1 SGHRS, CDR2 YFSETQ. Written as DNA, the CDR3 is TGCGCCAGCAGCGACAGCTACTACGAGCAGTACTTC. Translation gives CASSDSYYEQYF.

This chain joins TRBV5-1 and TRBJ2-1; 11 nucleotides align to TRBD2. Germline values: CDR1 SGHRS, CDR2 YFSETQ. Trimming took 5 bases from V and 4 from J; bases not matched to a gene: 2. This CDR3 spans 14 amino acids. The CDR3 loop is CASRGLAAYNEQFF. The CDR3 coding sequence is TGCGCCAGCAGGGGACTAGCGGCTTACAATGAGCAGTTCTTC.

The gene calls are TRBV6-5 and TRBJ2-1; 7 bases are a match to TRBD1. There are 11 residues in the CDR3. Germline V gene sequence: CDR1 MNHEY, CDR2 SVGAGI. V trimming: 6 bases; J trimming: 7 bases; junction bases outside the gene matches: 0. Written as DNA, the CDR3 is TGTGCCAGCAGGACAGGGAATGAGCAGTTCTTC. This codes for CASRTGNEQFF.

J is TRBJ2-7 and V is TRBV19; 10 bases are a match to TRBD2. Germline assignment: CDR1 LNHDA and CDR2 SQIVND (reference sequence). CDR3 length: 17 residues. The V segment lost 3 bases and the J segment 0 bases; nucleotides outside the gene matches: 8. The CDR3 protein is CASSIRAAGGHSYEQYF. The CDR3 nucleotides are TGTGCCAGTAGTATTCGGGCAGCGGGGGGGCACTCCTACGAGCAGTACTTC. Using reference TRBV19 and TRBJ2-7 for the parts outside the CDR3, the full variable domain is DGGITQSPKYLFRKEGQNVTLSCEQNLNHDAMYWYRQDPGQGLRLIYYSQIVNDFQKGDIAEGYSVSREKKESFPLTVTSAQKNPTAFYLCASSIRAAGGHSYEQYFGPGTRLTVT.

The CDR3 DNA sequence: TGTGCCATCACCTCGGGCACAGATACGCAGTATTTT. Residues: CAITSGTDTQYF. V and J are TRBV10-3 and TRBJ2-3; D is unresolved. The germline V gene has CDR1 ENHRY and CDR2 SYGVKD. Trimming pared 7 bases from V and 1 base from J, leaving 6 bases between. This CDR3 spans 12 amino acids.